One and the same sample provided the 30 T cell receptor beta chains below, sequenced in a study of blood T cell repertoires in COVID-19. The table came from immunoSEQ multiplex PCR; TCRdb's copy has only in-frame clones and leaves some out. The sample contains about 45,000 clones, roughly nine tenths of which appear only once. The sample consisted of peripheral blood. The receptors were sampled from a human donor in a cohort sampled during active COVID-19.

V and J are TRBV3-1 (or the pseudogene TRBV3-2) and TRBJ1-1; the D gene is possibly TRBD1 (5 bases). The germline V and J ends were trimmed by 9 bases and 0 bases, with 11 bases remaining between them. This CDR3 spans 13 amino acids. CDR1 and CDR2 from the germline V gene are LGHDT and YNNKEL (reference sequence). This chain's CDR3 is CASGQGLNTEAFF. The CDR3 DNA reads as TGTGCCAGTGGTCAGGGCCTGAACACTGAAGCTTTCTTT.

This clone appeared a few times. The rearrangement joins TRBV19 to TRBJ2-1; 9 nucleotides match TRBD2. The length of the CDR3 is 14 residues. With V trimmed by 3 bases and J by 9 bases, 6 bases remained unmatched. Per germline, CDR1 LNHDA and CDR2 SQIVND (reference sequence). The CDR3 nucleotides are TGTGCCAGTAGTATTGGCGGGGGGGCCCCTGAGCAGTTCTTC. Its protein is CASSIGGGAPEQFF.

The rearrangement links TRBV2 to TRBJ2-7; D unclear. Trimming stripped 3 bases from V and 3 bases from J, with 12 bases between. Per germline, CDR1 SNHLY and CDR2 FYNNEI. The CDR3 covers 14 residues. CDR3 sequence (DNA): TGTGCCAGCAGTGAGGCCTCCTTTCTCTACGAGCAGTACTTC. Translated, it gives CASSEASFLYEQYF.

The CDR3, as DNA: TGTGCCAGCAGCTTTCCCTCCCAGCGGGCTAGCACAGATACGCAGTATTTT. Protein sequence: CASSFPSQRASTDTQYF. The chain uses TRBV7-2 and TRBJ2-3; D might be TRBD2 (6 bases). V shed 3 bases and J shed 0 bases, with 16 bases lying between them. CDR3 length: 17 residues. Germline loops: CDR1 SGHTA, CDR2 FQGNSA.

This chain links TRBV4-1 with TRBJ2-1, with a possible D match to TRBD2 (7 bases). Germline CDR1 is MGHRA and CDR2 is YSYEKL. The CDR3 is made up of 17 amino acids. V lost 0 bases, J lost 7 bases, and 19 bases lay in between. The CDR3 nucleotides are TGCGCCAGCAGCCAAGAGGGGGGGGCGGGGACAACAAATGAGCAGTTCTTC. Translating it yields CASSQEGGAGTTNEQFF.

The CDR3 here is CASSHRGLNGYTF. The CDR3 DNA follows: TGTGCCAGCAGTCACAGGGGTCTAAATGGCTACACCTTC. The gene calls are TRBV27 and TRBJ1-2; the match to TRBD1 covers 7 bases. The junction had 6 bases not matched to a gene; V was cut back by 5 bases and J by 6 bases. The CDR3 is made up of 13 amino acids. Germline V lookup: CDR1 MNHEY, CDR2 SMNVEV (reference sequence).

CDR3 loop: CASSPYAGTSGADTQYF. In DNA, the CDR3 is TGTGCCAGCAGCCCCTACGCCGGGACTAGTGGGGCAGATACGCAGTATTTT. V usage is TRBV7-9 and J usage is TRBJ2-3; 8 bases fit TRBD2. Germline V gene lookup returns CDR1 SEHNR and CDR2 FQNEAQ (reference sequence). Trimming took 5 bases from V and 4 from J; bases not matched to a gene: 14. There are 17 residues in the CDR3. Full variable domain (missing parts from reference TRBV7-9 and TRBJ2-3): DTGVSQNPRHKITKRGQNVTFRCDPISEHNRLYWYRQTLGQGPEFLTYFQNEAQLEKSRLLSDRFSAERPKGSFSTLEIQRTEQGDSAMYLCASSPYAGTSGADTQYFGPGTRLTVL.

The rearrangement links TRBV19 to TRBJ1-4, with 11 bases that match TRBD1. Germline CDR1 reads LNHDA; CDR2 reads SQIVND (reference sequence). J gave up 8 bases and V 7 bases, and 3 bases lay outside the gene matches. The CDR3 runs 13 residues. CDR3 DNA sequence: TGTGCCAGTACCCGGGACAGGGGGGAAAAACTGTTTTTT. Protein sequence: CASTRDRGEKLFF.

This chain uses TRBV18 with TRBJ2-7, with D maybe TRBD2 (6 bases). Germline V CDR1 and CDR2: KGHSH, LQKENI. V dropped 3 bases and J dropped 5 bases, with 11 bases sitting between them. CDR3 length: 13 amino acids. CDR3 nucleotides: TGTGCCAGCTCACCGCAGGGAGGAAACGAGCAGTACTTC. It translates to CASSPQGGNEQYF.

The rearrangement links TRBV19 to TRBJ1-4; 8 nucleotides match TRBD1. V dropped 10 bases and J dropped 6; count of bases not matched to a gene: 16. This CDR3 contains 16 residues. Germline V gene sequence: CDR1 LNHDA, CDR2 SQIVND (reference sequence). CDR3 nucleotide sequence: TGTGCCACCAGGGCAGGGGGCGCGGATTTTTATGAAAAACTGTTTTTT. The encoded protein is CATRAGGADFYEKLFF.

This rearrangement joins TRBV29-1 to TRBJ1-5; D possibly corresponds to TRBD1 (6 bases). The CDR3 length is 13 residues. Germline V lookup: CDR1 SQVTM, CDR2 ANQGSEA. Deletions cut 7 bases from V and 2 bases from J, with 12 bases between. This CDR3 reads CSAAAGGNQPQHF. The CDR3 nucleotides are TGCAGCGCTGCAGCAGGGGGCAATCAGCCCCAGCATTTT.

The chain links TRBV5-1 to TRBJ1-1; D is uncertain. The length of the CDR3 is 13 residues. Deletions cut 7 bases from V and 3 bases from J, with 13 bases between. Germline CDR1 is SGHRS and CDR2 is YFSETQ. CDR3 loop: CASAVQEDTEAFF. DNA of the CDR3: TGCGCCAGCGCTGTCCAGGAAGACACTGAAGCTTTCTTT.

The chain links TRBV4-2 to TRBJ1-1, with a tentative D call TRBD1 (5 bases). V shed 8 bases and J shed 6 bases, with 13 bases lying between them. The length of the CDR3 is 12 residues. Germline V gene data show CDR1 as LGHNA and CDR2 as YNFKEQ. The CDR3 reads CASSEGRAEAFF. CDR3 bases: TGTGCCAGCTCGGAGGGGCGAGCTGAAGCTTTCTTT.

The chain employs TRBV18 and TRBJ1-1; 7 bases fit TRBD1. With 3 bases clipped from V and 4 bases from J, the junction kept 5 bases outside the gene matches. CDR1 and CDR2 from the germline V gene are KGHSH and LQKENI. The CDR3 consists of 14 residues. CDR3 DNA sequence: TGTGCCAGCTCACCGCGGACAGGAACCACTGAAGCTTTCTTT. Translating gives CASSPRTGTTEAFF.

The V and J genes are TRBV3-1 (or the pseudogene TRBV3-2) and TRBJ2-3; D uncertain. The CDR3 is 15 residues long. Trimming removed 1 base from V and 4 bases from J, with 12 bases in between. Germline V gene sequence: CDR1 LGHDT, CDR2 YNNKEL (reference sequence). The CDR3 nucleotides read TGTGCCAGCAGCCAAGGAATCGGCGGCCCAGATACGCAGTATTTT. It yields the protein CASSQGIGGPDTQYF.

The rearrangement joins TRBV9 to TRBJ1-2; 12 bases agree with TRBD1. The CDR3 contains 16 residues. CDR1 and CDR2 (germline): SGDLS, YYNGEE. V lost 4 bases and J lost 3; bases outside the gene matches: 7. The CDR3 bases are TGTGCCAGCAGCCCCCTCCGGGACAGGGGGCACTATGGCTACACCTTC. Translating gives CASSPLRDRGHYGYTF.

The CDR3 sequence is CASSLEGLQETQYF. The CDR3 DNA sequence: TGCGCCAGCAGCTTGGAGGGACTCCAAGAGACCCAGTACTTC. The V gene is TRBV5-1, the J gene TRBJ2-5; possible D gene TRBD2, 6 bases. Per germline, CDR1 SGHRS and CDR2 YFSETQ. Trimming took 0 bases from V and 1 from J, leaving 7 bases between them. The CDR3 sequence is 14 residues long.

The chain joins TRBV5-1 to TRBJ1-1, with D uncertain. The germline V gene has CDR1 SGHRS and CDR2 YFSETQ. This CDR3 is built from 16 residues. Trimming pared 4 bases from V and 0 bases from J, leaving 16 bases between. CDR3 DNA: TGCGCCAGCAGCCCGCGGTCCGCAGTGTTGAACACTGAAGCTTTCTTT. Its translation: CASSPRSAVLNTEAFF.

The chain recombines TRBV6-7 with TRBJ1-5, with 7 bases aligning to TRBD1. TRBV6-7 belongs to the ORF category, with a function that is uncertain. The CDR3 length is 13 residues. The trim removed 8 bases at V and 3 bases at J, leaving 4 bases unmatched. CDR3 DNA sequence: TGTGCCAGCCGGGACAGCGTCAATCAGCCCCAGCATTTT. Its translation: CASRDSVNQPQHF.

The V call is TRBV6-1, the J call TRBJ1-5; TRBD1 is a possible D gene (5 bases). The germline V and J ends were trimmed by 1 base and 9 bases, with 16 bases remaining between them. From germline, CDR1 is MNHNS and CDR2 SASEGT. CDR3 length equals 15 residues. The CDR3 is CASSEGGTGGRPQHF. For the CDR3, the DNA is TGTGCCAGCAGTGAAGGAGGGACGGGGGGACGGCCCCAGCATTTT.

The genes are TRBV19 and TRBJ2-7, with TRBD2 identical over 7 bases. CDR1 and CDR2 (germline): LNHDA, SQIVND (reference sequence). The CDR3 has 13 amino acids. V dropped 6 bases and J dropped 5; count of bases not matched to a gene: 7. The CDR3 nucleotides read TGTGCCAGTAGCCCGGAACTAGCGAACGAGCAGTACTTC. Translating it yields CASSPELANEQYF.

V usage is TRBV2 and J usage is TRBJ2-5; 10 bases agree with TRBD1. The CDR3 contains 15 residues. Germline V gene lookup returns CDR1 SNHLY and CDR2 FYNNEI. Trimming removed 4 bases from V and 4 bases from J; junction bases left unmatched: 6. The CDR3 DNA reads as TGTGCCAGCAGTGGGGACAGGGGACCGATAGAGACCCAGTACTTC. Translation: CASSGDRGPIETQYF.

The J gene is TRBJ1-5, the V gene TRBV5-5; 11 nucleotides align to TRBD1. Germline V gene sequence: CDR1 SGHKS, CDR2 YYEKEE (reference sequence). V lost 6 bases to trimming and J lost 7 bases; unmatched junction nucleotides: 9. The CDR3 has 15 residues. The CDR3, as DNA: TGTGCCAGCACAACTGGGACAGGGGGACACCAGCCCCAGCATTTT. Encoded protein: CASTTGTGGHQPQHF. The whole variable domain, remainder taken from reference TRBV5-5 and TRBJ1-5, is DAGVTQSPTHLIKTRGQQVTLRCSPISGHKSVSWYQQVLGQGPQFIFQYYEKEERGRGNFPDRFSARQFPNYSSELNVNALLLGDSALYLCASTTGTGGHQPQHFGDGTRLSIL.

The chain combines TRBV30 with TRBJ2-7; tentatively, D is TRBD2 (7 bases). This CDR3 is 12 amino acids long. Germline loops: CDR1 GTSNPN, CDR2 SVGIG (reference sequence). The V end was cut by 4 bases, the J end by 4 bases, with 11 bases between. CDR3 region: CAWTGGGYEQYF. The DNA for the CDR3 is TGTGCCTGGACGGGGGGCGGATACGAGCAGTACTTC.

The chain is built from TRBV6-1 and TRBJ2-7, with 9 bases lining up with TRBD1. Trimming removed 3 bases from V and 0 bases from J; junction bases left unmatched: 3. The CDR3 is 15 residues long. The germline V gene encodes CDR1 MNHNS and CDR2 SASEGT. The CDR3 protein is CASSDGTGRSYEQYF. The CDR3 DNA is TGTGCCAGCAGTGATGGGACAGGGCGCTCCTACGAGCAGTACTTC.

The chain links TRBV19 to TRBJ2-2; 9 positions agree with TRBD1. This CDR3 comprises 16 residues. The V segment lost 9 bases and the J segment 8 bases; nucleotides outside the gene matches: 16. Looked up from germline, CDR1 is LNHDA and CDR2 is SQIVND (reference sequence). CDR3 amino acids: CASQAADRGFSGELFF. The CDR3 bases are TGTGCCAGCCAAGCAGCGGACAGGGGTTTCTCGGGGGAGCTGTTTTTT.

The rearrangement uses TRBV5-1 and TRBJ1-5; TRBD1 matches at 8 bases. The CDR3 runs to 13 residues. Germline V gives CDR1 SGHRS, CDR2 YFSETQ. Trimming at V came to 4 bases and at J to 7 bases, leaving 4 bases not matched to a gene. The CDR3 spells CASSLTGDQPQHF. DNA for the CDR3: TGCGCCAGCAGCCTGACAGGGGACCAGCCCCAGCATTTT.

The V gene is TRBV11-2, the J gene TRBJ2-7; 12 bases align to TRBD2. V lost 3 bases and J lost 2; bases outside the gene matches: 5. The germline V gene has CDR1 SGHAT and CDR2 FQNNGV. The CDR3 extends over 16 amino acids. For the CDR3, the DNA is TGTGCCAGCAGCTTCGGACTAGCGGGGATAACCTACGAGCAGTACTTC. Protein sequence: CASSFGLAGITYEQYF.

The rearrangement links TRBV4-2 to TRBJ2-3; 12 bases fit TRBD2. Trimming at V came to 0 bases and at J to 0 bases, leaving 1 base not matched to a gene. The germline gives CDR1 LGHNA, CDR2 YNFKEQ. The CDR3 is 17 residues long. CDR3 nucleotides: TGTGCCAGCAGCCAAGAACTAGCGGGGGGAAGCACAGATACGCAGTATTTT. Residues: CASSQELAGGSTDTQYF.

The chain combines TRBV5-1 with TRBJ2-7; 9 positions match TRBD2. The CDR3 totals 14 residues. V lost 0 bases to trimming and J lost 7 bases; unmatched junction nucleotides: 5. CDR1 SGHRS and CDR2 YFSETQ come from the germline V gene. The CDR3, as DNA: TGCGCCAGCAGCTTGGATACTAGCGGGTTGGAGCAGTACTTC. Its translation is CASSLDTSGLEQYF. Combining the CDR3 with reference TRBV5-1 and TRBJ2-7 gives the whole variable domain KAGVTQTPRYLIKTRGQQVTLSCSPISGHRSVSWYQQTPGQGLQFLFEYFSETQRNKGNFPGRFSGRQFSNSRSEMNVSTLELGDSALYLCASSLDTSGLEQYFGPGTRLTVT.